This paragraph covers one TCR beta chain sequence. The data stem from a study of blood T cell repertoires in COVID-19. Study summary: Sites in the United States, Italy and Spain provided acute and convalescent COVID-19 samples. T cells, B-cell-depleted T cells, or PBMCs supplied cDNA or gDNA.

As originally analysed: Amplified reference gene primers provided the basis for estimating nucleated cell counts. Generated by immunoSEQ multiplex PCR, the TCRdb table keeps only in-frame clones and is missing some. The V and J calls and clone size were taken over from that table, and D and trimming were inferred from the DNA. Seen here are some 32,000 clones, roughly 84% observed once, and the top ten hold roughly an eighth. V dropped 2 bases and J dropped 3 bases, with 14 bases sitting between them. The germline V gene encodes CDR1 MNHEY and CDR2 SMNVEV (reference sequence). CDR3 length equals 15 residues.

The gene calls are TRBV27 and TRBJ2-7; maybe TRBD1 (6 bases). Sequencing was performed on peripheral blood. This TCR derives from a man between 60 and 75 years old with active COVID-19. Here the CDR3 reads CASSLMGATNYEQYF. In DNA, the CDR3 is TGTGCCAGCAGTTTAATGGGGGCGACGAACTACGAGCAGTACTTC.